The 14 T cell receptor beta chains reported below all come from one sample, sequenced in a study of Graves' ophthalmopathy and Graves' hyperthyroidism (dated 2018 in TCRdb). TCRdb lists the instrument as Illumina HiSeq 2000. TCR beta CDR3 regions were amplified from RNA transcripts for repertoire sequencing. The first round was an RT-PCR using HTBI primers with the Qiagen OneStep RT-PCR kit, and this first round was followed by a second-round multiplex PCR, then size selection and purification. Using fastp trimming at Q25 and MiXCR clonotype assembly, TCRdb reanalyzed the public sequencing data and kept in-frame beta chains. Each CDR3 protein gets just one entry, which takes the most common genes and DNA from the rows behind it. The sample table holds 240,000 or so distinct CDR3 sequences, of which around 50% were seen once. The ten most abundant clones make up 40% to 55% of the sample. Sequencing was done on a sample of peripheral blood. These receptor sequences come from an adult man with Graves' ophthalmopathy.

The chain recombines TRBV20-1 with TRBJ1-2; tentatively, D is TRBD1 (6 bases). The germline V gene encodes CDR1 DFQATT and CDR2 SNEGSKA (reference sequence). This CDR3 is 11 amino acids long. The germline V and J ends were trimmed by 6 bases and 12 bases, with 17 bases remaining between them. CDR3 loop: CSARGYSGNTF. Here the CDR3 DNA reads TGCAGTGCCAGGGGATACTCTGGAAACACCTTC.

The chain has TRBV14 and TRBJ1-6; 9 bases match TRBD1. V was clipped by 1 base and J by 7 bases; unmatched bases: 2. This CDR3 comprises 15 residues. Per germline, CDR1 SGHDN and CDR2 FVKESK. CDR3 region: CASSQGQGGNSPLHF. The CDR3, as DNA: TGTGCCAGCAGCCAAGGACAGGGGGGAAATTCACCCCTCCACTTT.

This clonotype was observed a few times. J is TRBJ1-1 and V is TRBV20-1; D is perhaps TRBD1 (5 bases). The CDR3 runs 15 residues. V was clipped by 6 bases and J by 2 bases, with 19 bases between them. The germline V gene encodes CDR1 DFQATT and CDR2 SNEGSKA (reference sequence). The CDR3 loop reads CSARTGGPSNTEAFF. CDR3 in DNA: TGCAGTGCCAGAACAGGAGGCCCCAGCAACACTGAAGCTTTCTTT.

The chain combines TRBV6-6 with TRBJ1-1, with D unclear. This CDR3 is built from 14 residues. CDR1 and CDR2 (germline): MNHNY, SVGAGI (reference sequence). V shed 5 bases and J shed 4 bases, with 14 bases lying between them. CDR3 region: CASSEEPSSTEAFF. CDR3 bases: TGTGCCAGCAGTGAAGAGCCATCGAGCACTGAAGCTTTCTTT.

The rearrangement uses TRBV7-9 and TRBJ1-6, with a tentative D call TRBD1 (5 bases). Trimming took 5 bases from V and 7 from J, leaving 12 bases between them. CDR1 and CDR2 (germline): SEHNR, FQNEAQ (reference sequence). The CDR3 covers 14 residues. This CDR3 reads CASSLFKGNSPLHF. The CDR3 region has the DNA TGTGCCAGCAGCCTCTTTAAGGGGAATTCACCCCTCCACTTT. Full variable domain (remainder filled in from reference TRBV7-9 and TRBJ1-6): DTGVSQNPRHKITKRGQNVTFRCDPISEHNRLYWYRQTLGQGPEFLTYFQNEAQLEKSRLLSDRFSAERPKGSFSTLEIQRTEQGDSAMYLCASSLFKGNSPLHFGNGTRLTVT.

This clonotype was picked up one time. The V call is TRBV7-3, the J call TRBJ2-1, with 9 bases aligning to TRBD2. CDR1 SGHTA and CDR2 FQGTGA come from the germline V gene. The CDR3 runs to 16 residues. Trimming removed 5 bases from V and 0 bases from J; junction bases left unmatched: 5. This chain's CDR3 is CASSRSGRSSYNEQFF. CDR3 DNA sequence: TGTGCCAGCAGCCGAAGCGGGAGGAGCTCCTACAATGAGCAGTTCTTC. Full variable domain (outside the CDR3, taken from reference TRBV7-3 and TRBJ2-1): GAGVSQTPSNKVTEKGKYVELRCDPISGHTALYWYRQSLGQGPEFLIYFQGTGAADDSGLPNDRFFAVRPEGSVSTLKIQRTERGDSAVYLCASSRSGRSSYNEQFFGPGTRLTVL.

The V and J genes are TRBV5-1 and TRBJ2-7; no definite D call. CDR3 length: 14 amino acids. Trimming removed 0 bases from V and 0 bases from J, with 7 bases in between. In germline, CDR1 is SGHRS, CDR2 YFSETQ. The DNA for the CDR3 is TGCGCCAGCAGCTTGGGCAGCATCTCCTACGAGCAGTACTTC. Protein sequence: CASSLGSISYEQYF.

This clonotype has more than one count but fewer than ten. The J gene is TRBJ2-2, the V gene TRBV5-1; no firm D call. V was pared by 6 bases and J by 5 bases, with 11 bases between. CDR1 is SGHRS, CDR2 YFSETQ, per germline. This CDR3 region has 13 residues. CDR3: CASTPANTGELFF. In nucleotides, the CDR3 is TGCGCCAGCACACCAGCTAATACCGGGGAGCTGTTTTTT.

The rearrangement joins TRBV7-9 to TRBJ2-2, with 10 bases lining up with TRBD2. This CDR3 region has 15 residues. Germline CDR1 reads SEHNR; CDR2 reads FQNEAQ (reference sequence). The V segment lost 4 bases and the J segment 5 bases; nucleotides outside the gene matches: 4. DNA for the CDR3: TGTGCCAGCAGCTCCGGGACTAGCGTTACCGGGGAGCTGTTTTTT. Its protein is CASSSGTSVTGELFF.

The gene calls are TRBV29-1 and TRBJ2-7; the D gene could be TRBD1 or TRBD2 (6 bases each). Germline CDR1 SQVTM, CDR2 ANQGSEA. The length of the CDR3 is 17 residues. The CDR3 region has the DNA TGCAGTGCTCTCAAACCCCAAGGGGGGCCCCTGGCCTACGAGCAGTACTTC. It is translated as CSALKPQGGPLAYEQYF.

Of note for this clonotype: Possible read error: a much larger clone is one base away. This rearrangement joins TRBV25-1 to TRBJ1-4, with D maybe TRBD1 (6 bases). Trimming took off 3 bases at V and 8 bases at J, with 13 bases between the two ends. The V gene's germline CDR1 is MGHDK and CDR2 SYGVNS. The CDR3 is 14 residues long. This CDR3 is CASSDGGGREKLFF. The CDR3 region has the DNA TGTGCCAGCAGTGATGGCGGGGGGCGGGAAAAACTGTTTTTT.

As for this clonotype: Without the conserved terminal phenylalanine or tryptophan, this CDR3 likely stems from a read error. Because the CDR3's place on the DNA is in doubt, the DNA is left out and the CDR3 is given as listed by TCRdb. The genes are TRBV9 and TRBJ1-6. The germline gives CDR1 SGDLS, CDR2 YYNGEE. The CDR3 has 10 residues if both end residues are counted. The CDR3 protein is CASSANRLKH.

This clonotype was seen only a few times. V and J are TRBV7-2 and TRBJ1-1, with 11 bases that match TRBD1. This CDR3 is 13 amino acids long. V shed 10 bases, J shed 6 bases, and the junction held 7 bases outside the gene matches. Germline CDR1 is SGHTA and CDR2 is FQGNSA. The CDR3 is CATKDRGRPEAFF. The CDR3 DNA reads as TGTGCCACCAAGGACAGGGGGCGCCCTGAAGCTTTCTTT.

The chain combines TRBV5-8 with TRBJ2-5; no definite D call. V lost 10 bases and J lost 2, with 6 bases in between. Germline CDR1 and CDR2: SGHTS and YDEGEE. This CDR3 is built from 10 residues. Here the CDR3 DNA reads TGTGCCCTCGGACAAGAGACCCAGTACTTC. Translating gives CALGQETQYF.